This TCR beta chain originates from a study of shared clonotypes between healthy human individuals. The method was immunoSEQ multiplex PCR; TCRdb's version includes in-frame clones alone and lacks a portion of them. Of around 2.1 million clones in the sample, 93% are singletons; the top ten hold under 2%. Cells designated naive CD8 were CD45RO-negative and were positively selected for CCR7, with terminally differentiated effector memory CD45RA+ cells excluded. The sequence was obtained from a man younger than 30 in good health. Some clones in this sample may be carry-over from other donors' samples. The specimen sequenced was naive CD8+ T cells from PBMCs.

CDR3 loop: CASSYSKQYTGELFF. CDR3 coding DNA: TGTGCCAGCAGTTACTCGAAACAGTACACCGGGGAGCTGTTTTTT. This chain connects TRBV6-5 to TRBJ2-2; D is ambiguous. Germline CDR1 is MNHEY and CDR2 is SVGAGI. V was trimmed by 0 bases and J by 3 bases, leaving 8 bases between them. The CDR3 has 15 amino acids.